This TCR beta chain is from a study of tumor-infiltrating lymphocytes in primary liver carcinoma. Study-wide findings and caveats: Owing to bulk unsorted samples, no comparison was made between CD4+ and CD8+ repertoires. Among the pair types, tumor region pairs showed more overlap than tumor-adjacent and tumor-blood pairs.

Remarks on this clonotype: The antigen is undetermined.

Starting material of about 0.45 ug total RNA yielded TCR beta cDNA via a constant-region primer. Generation of the TCR beta libraries relied on three nested multiplex PCR rounds using slightly modified ARM-PCR. Running ten to eleven cycles apiece, the first two PCR rounds relied on TRBV1-TRBV30 forward primers together with a C-beta reverse primer. TCRdb fed the multiplex PCR reads into MiXCR, producing one record per CDR3 protein. Of hundreds of thousands of distinct CDR3 sequences in the sample, 50% to 75% were seen once. Germline DNA was extracted alongside blood RNA, which was obtained from unsorted whole blood. None of the patients had received treatment, and all had chronic HBV infection. Sampling before surgery obtained 3.5 to 4 milliliters of peripheral blood. V was pared by 8 bases and J by 6 bases, with 17 bases of the junction left unmatched. CDR1 MNHNY and CDR2 SVGAGI come from the germline V gene (reference sequence). This CDR3 contains 16 residues.

This chain connects TRBV6-6 to TRBJ1-2, with TRBD1 matching 8 bases. The receptor comes from a woman between 25 and 40 years old with primary liver carcinoma and hepatitis B virus infection. Sequencing was carried out using peripheral blood. The CDR3 DNA sequence: TGTGCCAGCCGGGGGGGGCAGGGGGCGTTGGTTGATGGCTACACCTTC. This gives the protein CASRGGQGALVDGYTF.